This passage covers 23 T cell receptor beta chains from one sample sequenced in a study of tumor and adjacent non-tumor tissue in lung cancer (dated by TCRdb to the late 2010s). To prepare the library, multiplex PCR was applied. For sequencing, an Illumina HiSeq 2500 was employed. TCRbeta libraries were built by three rounds of nested PCR using primers (Table S4), following protocols modified from ARM-PCR. The public reads were run again by TCRdb, first through fastp at Q25 and then through MiXCR, and only productive beta chains were kept. Under each unique CDR3 protein, matching rows form one entry showing the most common genes and DNA. The sample yields some 90,000 distinct CDR3 sequences; about 66% were counted once. 15% of the sample is in the top ten clones. RNA was isolated from bulk, unsorted tissue, and RNA quality was assessed with a NanoDrop ND-1000 and an Agilent 2100. Source material: lung tumor tissue. Every receptor here comes from a man between 65 and 85 years old with non-small cell lung cancer.

V is TRBV30 and J is TRBJ2-3; 10 positions agree with TRBD2. Germline V lookup: CDR1 GTSNPN, CDR2 SVGIG (reference sequence). This CDR3 spans 15 amino acids. J was trimmed by 7 bases and V by 4 bases; bases with no gene match: 11. The CDR3 region has the DNA TGTGCCTGGAATGTCGGTAGCGGGAGGACCTATACGCAGTATTTT. This gives the protein CAWNVGSGRTYTQYF.

With respect to this clonotype: One end of the junction is discordant with germline, which a read error may explain. The chain is built from TRBV28 and TRBJ2-7; TRBD2 aligns across 8 bases. The CDR3 covers 14 residues. From germline, CDR1 is MDHEN and CDR2 SYDVKM. The CDR3 reads CANSTGLEFYVQYF. The CDR3 DNA reads TGTGCCAACAGCACGGGACTAGAATTCTACGTGCAGTACTTC.

For this clonotype: The germline gene is not matched at one end of the junction; a read error may be the cause. V usage is TRBV7-9 and J usage is TRBJ2-7, with TRBD2 matching 7 bases. Per the germline V gene, CDR1 is SEHNR and CDR2 is FQNEAQ (reference sequence). The CDR3 is 14 residues long. The CDR3 here is CASSTAGYSYKQYF. CDR3 bases: TGTGCCAGCAGCACAGCGGGGTACTCCTACAAGCAGTACTTC.

As concerns this clonotype: A read error may account for a junction end that differs from germline. The chain combines TRBV12-3 or TRBV12-4 with TRBJ2-2, with TRBD1 matching over 7 bases. The CDR3 sequence is 16 residues long. CDR3 protein: CASSLQDRANTGKLFF. Here the CDR3 DNA reads TGTGCCAGCAGTCTTCAAGACAGGGCCAACACCGGGAAGCTGTTTTTT.

For this clonotype: One junction end disagrees with the germline gene, perhaps due to a read error. The rearrangement links TRBV29-1 to TRBJ1-1; D might be TRBD1 (6 bases). This CDR3 comprises 13 residues. Germline assignment: CDR1 SQVTM and CDR2 ANQGSEA. The DNA for the CDR3 is TGCAGCGTTTCGTTAGGGGGATACACTGAAGATATCTTT. Amino acid sequence: CSVSLGGYTEDIF.

The V gene is TRBV10-3, the J gene TRBJ2-7; no definite D call. The CDR3 consists of 13 residues. V was trimmed by 8 bases and J by 4 bases, leaving 15 bases between them. Germline CDR1 and CDR2: ENHRY and SYGVKD. Written as DNA, the CDR3 is TGTGCCATCCAGAAGGACGGATATTACGAGCAGTACTTC. This encodes CAIQKDGYYEQYF.

The table lists this clonotype with a few counts. Just one base apart from a much larger clone, this may be a read error. This chain uses TRBV6-6 with TRBJ2-6; 10 nucleotides align to TRBD1. CDR1 MNHNY and CDR2 SVGAGI come from the germline V gene (reference sequence). The CDR3 loop spans 16 amino acids. CDR3 nucleotide sequence: TGTGCCAGCAGTCGACAGGGGGCCTCTGGGACCAACGTCCTGACTTTC. Translated, it gives CASSRQGASGTNVLTF.

In this sample, this clonotype turned up once. The CDR3 does not end in the conserved phenylalanine or tryptophan, so this is likely a read error. The chain recombines TRBV11-3 with TRBJ2-2; maybe TRBD1 (6 bases). The CDR3 is 15 amino acids. Germline V lookup: CDR1 SGHNT, CDR2 YENEEA. V dropped 7 bases and J dropped 4 bases, with 16 bases sitting between them. In DNA, the CDR3 is TGTGCCAGCATCCCCGGTACAGGGCCCACCGGGGAGCTGTTTTCT. This gives the protein CASIPGTGPTGELFS.

The rearrangement links TRBV6-5 to TRBJ2-3; weak D call: TRBD2 (5 bases). This CDR3 comprises 15 residues. Germline CDR1 is MNHEY and CDR2 is SVGAGI. The CDR3 sequence: CVSSSQRRGTDTQYF. The CDR3 DNA is TGTGTCAGTAGTTCCCAGCGGCGTGGAACAGATACGCAGTATTTT.

As to this clonotype: Mismatch with germline at one junction end may stem from a read error. The gene calls are TRBV6-6 and TRBJ1-1; no clear D. CDR1 and CDR2 (germline): MNHNY, SVGAGI (reference sequence). CDR3 length equals 14 residues. The CDR3 DNA follows: TGTGACAGCTTTGGTCCTCCTTCTAACACTGAAGCTTTCTTT. It is translated as CDSFGPPSNTEAFF.

This clonotype was counted once. J is TRBJ2-1 and V is TRBV7-3, with D perhaps TRBD2 (5 bases). This CDR3 is 12 amino acids long. CDR1 is SGHTA, CDR2 FQGTGA, per germline. Trimming left V 7 bases short and J 10 bases short, with 14 bases between. CDR3 bases: TGTGCCAGCAACCCCCGGACGGGAGAGCAGTTCTTC. Its protein product is CASNPRTGEQFF.

This clonotype has only one observation. CDR3 region: CAWSHISWGGKDTGELFF. The DNA of the CDR3 is TGTGCCTGGAGTCACATTAGTTGGGGGGGAAAAGACACCGGGGAGCTGTTTTTT. The gene calls are TRBV30 and TRBJ2-2, with TRBD2 matching over 7 bases. The CDR3 is 18 residues long. Germline loops: CDR1 GTSNPN, CDR2 SVGIG (reference sequence). With V trimmed by 2 bases and J by 3 bases, 15 bases remained unmatched.

In this sample, this clonotype turned up a few times. One end of the junction varies from germline; a read error may be responsible. This sequence joins TRBV28 and TRBJ2-1, with 11 bases matching TRBD1. Germline assignment: CDR1 MDHEN and CDR2 SYDVKM. The CDR3 has 17 residues. The CDR3 protein is CASRPDRGRGGFNEQFF. The DNA for the CDR3 is TGTGCTAGCAGACCGGACAGGGGGCGAGGCGGTTTCAATGAGCAGTTCTTC.

This rearrangement joins TRBV29-1 to TRBJ1-5; 7 nucleotides match TRBD1. V was pared by 4 bases and J by 9 bases, with 9 bases of the junction left unmatched. Germline V gene data show CDR1 as SQVTM and CDR2 as ANQGSEA. The CDR3 has 13 amino acids. CDR3 in amino acids: CSVGDRLDRPQHF. For the CDR3, the DNA is TGCAGCGTTGGGGACAGACTCGATCGGCCCCAGCATTTT.

As for this clonotype: Its ends do not fully match the called genes, so a read error is possible. This chain links TRBV6-1 with TRBJ2-7; D may match TRBD1 or TRBD2 (5 bases each). Germline CDR1 is MNHNS and CDR2 is SASEGT. The CDR3 runs 15 residues. In DNA form, the CDR3 reads TGTGGCAGCAGTGAATCCCTCCCGGGGCTCTACGAGCGGTACTTC. Amino acid sequence: CGSSESLPGLYERYF.

By share, this clonotype counts as medium-sized. The chain employs TRBV12-3 or TRBV12-4 and TRBJ2-1; 9 bases align to TRBD2. The CDR3 is 13 amino acids. With V trimmed by 2 bases and J by 12 bases, 5 bases remained unmatched. The CDR3 spells CASSLRSSGTQFF. CDR3 DNA sequence: TGTGCCAGCAGTTTAAGGTCTAGCGGGACGCAGTTCTTC.

As to this clonotype: This sequence may be a read error, since a much larger clone differs from it by one base. The rearrangement joins TRBV5-4 to TRBJ2-5; 8 bases match TRBD1. The length of the CDR3 is 14 residues. V shed 4 bases, J shed 1 base, and the junction held 3 bases outside the gene matches. CDR1 is SGHNT, CDR2 YYREEE, per germline (reference sequence). The CDR3 is CASSPGQVQETQYF. CDR3 bases: TGTGCCAGCAGCCCGGGACAGGTCCAAGAGACCCAGTACTTC. Looking up the rest from reference TRBV5-4 and TRBJ2-5 gives the full variable domain: ETGVTQSPTHLIKTRGQQVTLRCSSQSGHNTVSWYQQALGQGPQFIFQYYREEENGRGNFPPRFSGLQFPNYSSELNVNALELDDSALYLCASSPGQVQETQYFGPGTRLLVL.

The table lists this clonotype with a count of one. V usage is TRBV29-1 and J usage is TRBJ1-2, with no clear D. Trimming removed 3 bases from V and 3 bases from J, with 8 bases in between. CDR1 is SQVTM and CDR2 is ANQGSEA in the germline V gene. There are 12 residues in the CDR3. The DNA of the CDR3 is TGCAGCGTTGATTTGGGGTACTATGGCTACACCTTC. This translates into CSVDLGYYGYTF.

The rearrangement joins TRBV6-5 to TRBJ2-1; tentatively, D is TRBD2 (6 bases). V was trimmed by 9 bases and J by 2 bases, leaving 17 bases between them. Germline V CDR1 and CDR2: MNHEY, SVGAGI. The CDR3 totals 15 residues. CDR3 in DNA: TGTGCCAGGACCCAGGAGGGAGTACCCTACAATGAGCAGTTCTTC. Its translation is CARTQEGVPYNEQFF.

A remark on this clonotype: The junction differs from germline at one of its ends, possibly a read error. The chain employs TRBV6-1 and TRBJ1-5; D might be TRBD1 (6 bases). The CDR3 is made up of 15 amino acids. Germline loops: CDR1 MNHNS, CDR2 SASEGT. The CDR3 bases are TGTGCCAGCAGTGGGAGCAGGGGTGACGCTCAGCCCCAACATTTT. Its protein product is CASSGSRGDAQPQHF.

Of note for this clonotype: Since no conserved phenylalanine or tryptophan closes the CDR3, a read error is the likely cause. J is TRBJ2-5 and V is TRBV6-1, with D uncertain. Germline CDR1 reads MNHNS; CDR2 reads SASEGT. The CDR3 runs 14 residues. V lost 6 bases and J 1 base, leaving 12 bases between the germline ends. The CDR3 is CASSRGWAQETQYL. In DNA, the CDR3 is TGTGCCAGCAGCCGAGGATGGGCCCAAGAGACCCAGTACCTC.

This clonotype came up many times. This CDR3 reads CASSFSGNTEAFF. The CDR3 DNA reads TGTGCCAGCAGCTTTTCGGGGAACACTGAAGCTTTCTTT. The rearrangement uses TRBV5-5 and TRBJ1-1, with D unresolved. The germline V gene has CDR1 SGHKS and CDR2 YYEKEE (reference sequence). This CDR3 has 13 residues. V was cut by 2 bases and J by 1 base, with 6 bases left in between. The full variable domain, rest sourced from reference TRBV5-5 and TRBJ1-1, is DAGVTQSPTHLIKTRGQQVTLRCSPISGHKSVSWYQQVLGQGPQFIFQYYEKEERGRGNFPDRFSARQFPNYSSELNVNALLLGDSALYLCASSFSGNTEAFFGQGTRLTVV.

The CDR3 bases are TGCGCCAGCAGCCATACCAAGGGAAACAATGAGCAGTTCTTC. It encodes CASSHTKGNNEQFF. The gene calls are TRBV5-1 and TRBJ2-1; unclear D gene. CDR1 is SGHRS, CDR2 YFSETQ, per germline. This CDR3 region has 14 residues. V lost 4 bases and J lost 5, with 13 bases in between.